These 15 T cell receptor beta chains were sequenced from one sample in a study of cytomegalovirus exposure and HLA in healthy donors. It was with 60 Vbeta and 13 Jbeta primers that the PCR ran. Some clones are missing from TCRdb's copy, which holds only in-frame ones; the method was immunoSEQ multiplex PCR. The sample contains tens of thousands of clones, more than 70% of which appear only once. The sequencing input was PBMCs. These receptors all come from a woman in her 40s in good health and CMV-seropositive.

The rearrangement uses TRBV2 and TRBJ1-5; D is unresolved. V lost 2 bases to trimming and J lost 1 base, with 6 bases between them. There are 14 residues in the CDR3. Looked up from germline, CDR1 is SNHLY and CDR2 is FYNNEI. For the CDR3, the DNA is TGTGCCAGCAGTGAACAGGTCAGCAATCAGCCCCAGCATTTT. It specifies CASSEQVSNQPQHF.

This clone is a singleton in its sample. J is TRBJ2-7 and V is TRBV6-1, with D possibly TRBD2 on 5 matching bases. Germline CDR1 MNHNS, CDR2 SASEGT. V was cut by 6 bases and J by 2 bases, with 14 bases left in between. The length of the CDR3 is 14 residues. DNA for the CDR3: TGTGCCAGCAGGCTAGCTCCTCTTGCCTACGAGCAGTACTTC. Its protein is CASRLAPLAYEQYF.

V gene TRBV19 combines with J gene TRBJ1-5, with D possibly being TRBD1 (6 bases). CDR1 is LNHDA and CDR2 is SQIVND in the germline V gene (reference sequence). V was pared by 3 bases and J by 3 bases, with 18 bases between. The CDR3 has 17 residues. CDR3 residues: CASSIGGGGAYNQPQHF. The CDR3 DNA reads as TGTGCCAGTAGTATCGGGGGAGGGGGGGCGTACAATCAGCCCCAGCATTTT.

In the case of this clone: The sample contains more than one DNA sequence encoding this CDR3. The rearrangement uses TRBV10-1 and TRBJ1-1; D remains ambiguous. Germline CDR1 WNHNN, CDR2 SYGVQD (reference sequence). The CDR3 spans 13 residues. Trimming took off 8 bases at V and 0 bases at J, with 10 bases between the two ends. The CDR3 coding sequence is TGCGCCAGCCGCTCTGAGATGAACACTGAAGCTTTCTTT. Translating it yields CASRSEMNTEAFF.

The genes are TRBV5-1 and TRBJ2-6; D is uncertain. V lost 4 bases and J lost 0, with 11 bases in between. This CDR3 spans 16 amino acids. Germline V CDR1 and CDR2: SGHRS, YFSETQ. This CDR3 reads CASSPTVNSGANVLTF. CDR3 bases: TGCGCCAGCAGCCCGACTGTAAACTCTGGGGCCAACGTCCTGACTTTC.

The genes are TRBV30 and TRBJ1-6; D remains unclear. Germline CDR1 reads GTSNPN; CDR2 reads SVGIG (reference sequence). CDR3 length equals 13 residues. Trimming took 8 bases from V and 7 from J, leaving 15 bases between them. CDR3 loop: CAGHIHKNSPLHF. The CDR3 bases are TGTGCCGGTCACATACATAAGAATTCACCCCTCCACTTT. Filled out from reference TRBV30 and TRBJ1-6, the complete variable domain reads SQTIHQWPATLVQPVGSPLSLECTVEGTSNPNLYWYRQAAGRGLQLLFYSVGIGQISSEVPQNLSASRPQDRQFILSSKKLLLSDSGFYLCAGHIHKNSPLHFGNGTRLTVT.

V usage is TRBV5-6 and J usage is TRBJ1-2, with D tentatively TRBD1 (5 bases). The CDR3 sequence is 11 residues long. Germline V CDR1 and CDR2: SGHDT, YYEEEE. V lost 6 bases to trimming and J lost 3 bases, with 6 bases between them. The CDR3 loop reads CASTRDYGYTF. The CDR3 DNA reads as TGTGCCAGCACCAGGGACTATGGCTACACCTTC.

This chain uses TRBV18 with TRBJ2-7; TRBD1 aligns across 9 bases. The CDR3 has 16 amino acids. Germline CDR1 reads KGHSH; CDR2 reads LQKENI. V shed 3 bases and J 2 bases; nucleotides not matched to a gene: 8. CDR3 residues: CASSPGQGGLAYEQYF. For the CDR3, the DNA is TGTGCCAGCTCACCGGGACAGGGCGGTTTGGCCTACGAGCAGTACTTC.

The CDR3 nucleotides read TGTGCCTGGAGTGTTGGGGGACAGACTAATTCACCCCTCCACTTT. Amino acid sequence: CAWSVGGQTNSPLHF. The chain combines TRBV30 with TRBJ1-6; 7 bases are a match to TRBD1. J gave up 6 bases and V 0 bases, and 5 bases lay outside the gene matches. The CDR3 runs to 15 residues. Germline assignment: CDR1 GTSNPN and CDR2 SVGIG (reference sequence).

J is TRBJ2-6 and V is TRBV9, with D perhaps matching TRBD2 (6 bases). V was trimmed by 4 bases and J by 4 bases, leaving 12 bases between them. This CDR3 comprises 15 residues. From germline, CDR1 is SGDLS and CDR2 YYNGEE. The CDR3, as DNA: TGTGCCAGCAGCCCCCGAAGCGGGGGGGCCAACGTCCTGACTTTC. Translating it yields CASSPRSGGANVLTF.

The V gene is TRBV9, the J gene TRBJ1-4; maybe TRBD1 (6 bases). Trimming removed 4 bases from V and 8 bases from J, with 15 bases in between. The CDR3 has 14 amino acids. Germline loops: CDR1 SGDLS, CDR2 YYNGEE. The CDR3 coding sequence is TGTGCCAGCAGCACAGGGACGGCCGCCGAAAAACTGTTTTTT. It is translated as CASSTGTAAEKLFF.

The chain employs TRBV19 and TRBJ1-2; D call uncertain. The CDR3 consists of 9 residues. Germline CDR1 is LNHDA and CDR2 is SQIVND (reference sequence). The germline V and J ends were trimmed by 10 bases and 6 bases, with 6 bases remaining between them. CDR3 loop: CATGNGYTF. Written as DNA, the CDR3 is TGTGCCACTGGCAATGGCTACACCTTC.

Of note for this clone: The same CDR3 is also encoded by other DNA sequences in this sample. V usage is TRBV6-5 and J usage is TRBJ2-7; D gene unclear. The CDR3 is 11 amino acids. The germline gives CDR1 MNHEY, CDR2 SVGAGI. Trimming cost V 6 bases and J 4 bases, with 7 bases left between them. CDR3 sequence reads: CASSSTYEQYF. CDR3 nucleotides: TGTGCCAGCAGCTCAACATACGAGCAGTACTTC.

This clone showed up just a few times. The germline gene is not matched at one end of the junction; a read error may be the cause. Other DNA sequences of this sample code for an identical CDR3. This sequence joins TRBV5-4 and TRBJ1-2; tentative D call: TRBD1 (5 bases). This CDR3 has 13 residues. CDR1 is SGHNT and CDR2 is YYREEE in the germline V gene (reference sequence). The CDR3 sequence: CASSQDLGHGYTF. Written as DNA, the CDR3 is TGCGCCAGCAGCCAAGATTTGGGGCACGGCTACACCTTC.

For the CDR3, the DNA is TGTGCCATCAGTGAGGCCCTCAGGGATGGCTACACCTTC. Protein product: CAISEALRDGYTF. The genes are TRBV10-3 and TRBJ1-2, with a possible D match to TRBD1 (5 bases). The CDR3 runs 13 residues. The germline V gene has CDR1 ENHRY and CDR2 SYGVKD. Trimming removed 2 bases from V and 6 bases from J, with 10 bases in between.